This T cell receptor (beta chain) was captured by sequencing in a study of blood T cell repertoires in COVID-19 (dated by TCRdb to 2018 to 2021). Notes on the research overall: Collaborator samples came from the United States, Italy and Spain and covered acute and convalescent phases of COVID-19. Where available, HLA class I and class II types were taken from metadata supplied by the sample provider and were not determined by assay-based typing. The dataset comprised deeply sampled blood TCRbeta repertoires from subjects exposed to, actively infected with, or recovered from COVID-19. Sample metadata almost always included a de-identified subject ID, COVID-19 status, age in years and sex. The repertoires were released in a freely available public database meant as a resource for research on the immune response to SARS-CoV-2. Samples came from the ongoing ImmuneRACE study (first 160 participants) plus 1,254 subjects from 6 global collaborators. The material from the prospective study consisted of cDNA or gDNA derived from T cells, B-cell-depleted T cells, or PBMCs.

CDR1 and CDR2 were assigned from the germline V gene as SQVTM and ANQGSEA. From the cysteine through the phenylalanine, the CDR3 covers 14 amino acids. CDR3 DNA only is kept here, 42 bases in frame from base 1. The junction carries 16 bases between V and J, which are trimmed by 7 bases and 4 bases respectively. Regarding this clone: Its antigen has not been determined. The input lacks base qualities; no much larger clone sits a single base away.

TCRbeta CDR3 regions were amplified from genomic DNA by means of the immunoSEQ Assay, a bias-controlled multiplex PCR. The paper's processing steps were these. The number of nucleated cells in each sample was estimated by amplification of reference gene primers within the assay. To quantify the absolute abundance of each unique TCRbeta CDR3 rearrangement, sequence reads were collapsed and filtered. For each sample, productive Simpson clonality was calculated as the square root of Simpson's diversity index across productive rearrangements. TCRdb stores this immuneACCESS table with in-frame sequences only. Part of the clones is absent; in the studies checked, under half of the shortfall reflects unresolved V genes, and no reason is known for the rest. Clonal size and the V and J genes are those of that table, whereas D and trimming came from the DNA. Present in this sample are 150,000 to 200,000 clones, around 80% of which were seen just once. The biggest ten clones account for approximately 16% of the sample.

On the study overall, not on this receptor specifically: The quantity of clinical and demographic metadata differed by source and by participant and was supplied without curation.

Participants in the prospective study were aged roughly 18 to 89 years, lived in under 30 United States geographic areas, and enrolled through a virtual design. Cohort assignment in the prospective study relied on participant-reported clinical history from a screening survey and a study questionnaire. In the prospective study, whole blood, serum and a nasopharyngeal or oropharyngeal swab were collected from each participant by mobile phlebotomists. Additional blood draws and questionnaires over an approximately two-month period could optionally be provided by prospective study participants. Before DNA extraction, blood samples from the prospective study were shipped at room temperature or frozen.

The V and J genes are TRBV29-1 and TRBJ2-2, and TRBD1 may be the D gene, going by 5 matching bases. The sample comprised PBMCs or T cells enriched from blood (not recorded which). The TCR comes from a woman between 45 and 60 years old with acute COVID-19. The DNA sequence is as follows: TGCAGCGCCGAGAGTCCGACAGTCACCGGGGAGCTGTTTTTT. This encodes CSAESPTVTGELFF.